This T cell receptor (beta chain) came from a study of regulatory T cells in long-lasting Graves disease (dated by TCRdb to about 2021). Broadly, across the study: Antithyroid drugs had been taken for less than 3 months by newly diagnosed Graves' disease patients. Peripheral blood TCR sequencing and RNA sequencing compared persistent Graves' disease patients with newly diagnosed Graves' disease patients. The study was registered as a clinical trial and conducted in China. TCR sequencing covered roughly 13 persistent and approximately 20 newly diagnosed Graves' disease patients, about 35 samples in total. Paper-wide results and their limitations: Sequencing and analysis were limited to the TCR beta chain. Persistent Graves' disease patients showed lower TCR Shannon entropy and fewer highly expanded clones than newly diagnosed patients, suggesting clonal expansion. Persistent patients shared more public clonotypes among themselves (2,741) than newly diagnosed patients did (more than 950). As a limitation, the authors acknowledged that the small sample size may reduce accuracy. Only peripheral blood was studied, because thyroid tissue, the primary lesion, was inaccessible.

The library relied on multiplex PCR. The reads were generated on an Illumina HiSeq 4000. iRepertoire HTBI primers and Arm-PCR amplification of CDR3 regions were used to construct TCR beta libraries. PCR products were gel purified before sequencing. The original pipeline was this. Across samples, some 62 TRBV and around 15 TRBJ segments were identified and used for gene usage analysis of CDR3 amino acid clonotypes. COPE and FqMerger were used to merge the filtered high-quality paired reads into contigs. Contigs were aligned with BLAST to IMGT TRBV, TRBD and TRBJ reference genes, and CDR3 was defined per IMGT. Any clonotype with a frequency above 0.1% was counted as a highly expanded clone. Shannon entropy was used to measure repertoire diversity, and the Gini coefficient was used to measure V-J evenness. Clonotypes shared by more than one individual were considered public. TCRdb reprocessed the public reads (quality trimming at Q25 with fastp, clone calling with MiXCR) and kept in-frame beta chains. Rows with one shared CDR3 protein collapse into an entry with the most common genes and DNA. The authors' filters were not applied to this entry. This sample lists about 460,000 distinct CDR3 sequences; 14% were detected once. In total, the top ten clones hold 17% of the sample.

This clonotype occurred a few times. Its binding antigen is unknown. No base-level quality is on record; no much larger clone is a single base apart. In light of the paper, this sample's time point label describes: newly diagnosed GD, antithyroid drugs for less than 3 months. For both TCR sequencing and RNA sequencing, RNA was extracted from PBMCs using TRIzol. The diagnosis of Graves' disease followed American Thyroid Association guidelines. The patients came from an endocrinology department in Xi'an, China. Each patient gave approximately 10 milliliters of peripheral blood, collected in an EDTA anticoagulant tube. PBMCs were isolated by Ficoll Paque Plus density gradient separation without further T cell sorting. RNA quality was checked with an Agilent 2100 Bioanalyzer and agarose gel, and concentration with a NanoDrop 2000. These data were also filed under a second study, of T cells in Graves' hyperthyroidism and ophthalmopathy. Per the second study: Stable Graves' hyperthyroidism was defined as no progression to ophthalmopathy during 18 months of follow-up. The hyperthyroidism patients were between 18 and 65 years old and newly diagnosed, with a disease duration of less than 2 months. Exclusion was applied to patients with uncontrolled infections, other autoimmune diseases, pregnancy or lactation. Clinical symptoms, serum thyroxine and TRAb, thyroid ultrasound, and orbital computed tomography formed the basis for the diagnoses. For the first round of RT-PCR on the TCR CDR3, the HTBI primer set was used together with the Qiagen OneStep RT-PCR kit. Most expanded thyroid clonotypes (frequency above 0.001) were also detected in blood, suggesting blood repertoires may reflect thyroid immune responses. A 13 V-J signature model separated ophthalmopathy from stable hyperthyroidism, with 87.88% sensitivity and roughly 82% specificity in cross-validation and 80%/75% in testing. In validation, the model predicted progression to ophthalmopathy a median of about 6.5 months before onset, with approximately 70% sensitivity and roughly 77% specificity. To identify distinguishing TCR V-J signatures, a discovery cohort of 90 to 100 patients was used, comprising some 45 with Graves' ophthalmopathy and under 60 with stable Graves' hyperthyroidism. Prospective prediction of ophthalmopathy was tested in an independent validation cohort consisting of 18 hyperthyroidism patients and around 17 patients who later progressed to ophthalmopathy. The 100 discovery patients were divided at random into training and test sets in a 7:3 ratio. Thyroid tissue and blood T-cell repertoires from six or seven Graves' hyperthyroidism patients were also compared in the study. Once sampling was done, hyperthyroidism patients were given methimazole at a starting dose of 30 mg daily, whereas ophthalmopathy patients were given high-dose intravenous methylprednisolone. A second multiplex PCR round built the libraries, followed by size selection and purification. The libraries were sequenced on an Illumina HiSeq2000 using paired-end 100 bp reads. Raw data were processed with SOAPnuke, discarding reads with adapters, uncalled bases, mean Phred below 15, or no exact constant-primer or identifier match. COPE v1.2.5 was used to merge high-quality paired reads, and clonotypes were defined as unique nucleotide sequences. Clonotypes were aligned to IMGT TRBV, TRBD and TRBJ reference segments using MiTCR v1.1. Analysis was restricted to V-J combinations with a frequency above 0.0001, which covered about 99% of repertoires. The TCS score was defined as F50 (clonal expansion) divided by E x V (chaos), with BLOSUM62-based TCRdist calculated between CDR3 peptides within each V-J. Welch's t-statistics and random forest reduced 450 to 600 V-J features to 13, which were used in a naive Bayes classifier (R e1071). Sample size was not statistically predetermined, and investigators were not blinded to group allocation. TCR Vbeta CDR3 sequencing of 130 to 150 peripheral blood samples (roughly 43 ophthalmopathy, some 75 hyperthyroidism and roughly 17 progressor patients) is reported in the paper.

Sample: peripheral blood mononuclear cells (PBMCs), taken at new diagnosis, from a patient treated with antithyroid drugs. The receptor's source is a woman between 45 and 60 years old with Graves disease. Donor details come from another sample of the same person, matched by shared clones.

In nucleotide form, the sequence is TGTGCCAGTAGTATGGGGAGGGACCGGGTCAATCAGCCCCAGCATTTT. It is translated as CASSMGRDRVNQPQHF. The chain is encoded by TRBV19 joined to TRBJ1-5; tentative D gene TRBD1, with 5 bases matching. Its CDR3 holds 16 amino acids, cysteine through phenylalanine. Only the CDR3 DNA is retained, 48 bases long and in frame from the first base. Based on the germline V gene (reference sequence), the CDR1 and CDR2 sequences are LNHDA and SQIVND. V is pared back by 3 bases and J by 3 bases, with 15 bases lying between the germline termini.